This TCR beta chain was profiled in a study of cytomegalovirus exposure and HLA in healthy donors. V dropped 5 bases and J dropped 8 bases, with 9 bases sitting between them. There are 11 residues in the CDR3. Per germline, CDR1 SEHNR and CDR2 FQNEAQ (reference sequence). Study conclusions and caveats: Later analysis demonstrated an association between a missense DCLRE1C variant and TCR beta V- and J-gene trimming.

A multiplex PCR was run with 60 Vbeta primers and 13 Jbeta primers. Profiled with immunoSEQ multiplex PCR; TCRdb holds only in-frame clones, not every one. This repertoire shows 100,000 to 150,000 clones, 83% found once; its top ten account for around 1.2%. About this clone itself: Its target is unknown.

This sequence joins TRBV7-9 and TRBJ1-2; D unresolved. The receptor comes from a girl aged 2 to 9 in good health and CMV-seronegative. The source material was PBMCs. The CDR3 bases are TGTGCCAGCAGCAGACAAGAAGGCTACACCTTC. Amino acid sequence: CASSRQEGYTF.